The rows below give T cell receptor beta chains drawn from one sample of a study of beta chain features in type 1 diabetes. The data were produced by immunoSEQ multiplex PCR, yet TCRdb's version contains in-frame clones alone and is incomplete. This table holds 130,000 to 150,000 clones, around 9.3% found once. Source material: naive CD4+ T cells from blood. These receptors were obtained from a man between 18 and 29 years old in good health. Both conserved end residues are part of each CDR3. D genes are given only for firm matches. Part of the rows lack a size; the others show once, few, many or a class for expanded clones.

14 TRBJ1-5 TRBV7-2 . . CASSLEGGNQPQHF TGTGCCAGCAGCTTAGAAGGGGGCAATCAGCCCCAGCATTTT
14 TRBJ2-2 TRBV29-1 . TRBD1 CSARTGENTGELFF TGCAGCGCAAGGACAGGGGAAAACACCGGGGAGCTGTTTTTT
15 TRBJ2-3 TRBV9 few TRBD2 CASSDSGGSTDTQYF TGTGCCAGCAGCGATAGCGGGGGAAGCACAGATACGCAGTATTTT
14 TRBJ2-1 TRBV19 few . CASSAGSDYNEQFF TGTGCCAGTAGTGCAGGGTCGGACTACAATGAGCAGTTCTTC
13 TRBJ1-1 TRBV9 many . CASSVDRTTEAFF TGTGCCAGCAGCGTAGACAGAACCACTGAAGCTTTCTTT
12 TRBJ2-7 TRBV21-1 . . CASMGRVDEQYF TGTGCCAGCATGGGCAGGGTTGACGAGCAGTACTTC
15 TRBJ2-3 TRBV9 few TRBD1 CASSVVGQGTDTQYF TGTGCCAGCAGCGTAGTGGGACAGGGAACAGATACGCAGTATTTT
19 TRBJ2-6 TRBV27 . . CASSLGSVHRYSGANVLTF TGTGCCAGCAGTTTGGGGTCCGTCCACAGGTACTCTGGGGCCAACGTCCTGACTTTC
15 TRBJ2-2 TRBV27 . . CASSLSGLGTGELFF TGTGCCAGCAGTTTATCGGGCCTTGGAACCGGGGAGCTGTTTTTT
13 TRBJ2-1 TRBV7-2 . . CASSLENGRGQFF TGTGCCAGCAGCTTAGAAAATGGCAGGGGACAGTTCTTC
13 TRBJ1-2 TRBV7-3 few . CASSFGGGDGYTF TGTGCCAGCAGCTTCGGGGGTGGAGATGGCTACACCTTC
15 TRBJ2-3 TRBV27 . TRBD1 CASRPPGQGPDTQYF TGTGCCAGCAGACCCCCGGGACAGGGGCCAGATACGCAGTATTTT
13 TRBJ1-2 TRBV6-6 few TRBD1 CASRKQGADFYTF TGTGCCAGCAGGAAACAGGGGGCCGATTTCTACACCTTC
14 TRBJ2-7 TRBV6-5 . . CASSYNGEGYEQYF TGTGCCAGCAGTTACAACGGAGAGGGATACGAGCAGTACTTC
16 TRBJ1-5 TRBV6-6 . . CASSWAAGQGNQPQHF TGTGCCAGCAGTTGGGCCGCGGGGCAGGGCAATCAGCCCCAGCATTTT
15 TRBJ1-1 TRBV7-6 . . CASTLEGEGNTEAFF TGTGCCAGCACCCTAGAGGGGGAGGGAAACACTGAAGCTTTCTTT
19 TRBJ1-1 TRBV4-1 . . CASSQSPPGRIGQNTEAFF TGCGCCAGCAGCCAAAGCCCCCCAGGAAGGATTGGTCAGAACACTGAAGCTTTCTTT
18 TRBJ2-1 TRBV4-1 few . CASSRVVEYWGGKNEQFF TGCGCCAGCAGCCGCGTGGTAGAGTATTGGGGCGGGAAGAATGAGCAGTTCTTC
16 TRBJ1-1 TRBV7-3 . . CASSSPGGGRNTEAFF TGTGCCAGCAGCTCCCCCGGTGGCGGGAGGAACACTGAAGCTTTCTTT
12 TRBJ1-6 TRBV7-9 many . CASSLTGSPLHF TGTGCCAGCAGCTTAACAGGTTCACCCCTCCACTTT
14 TRBJ2-4 TRBV19 few . CASTQQGGQNIQYF TGTGCCAGTACCCAGCAGGGAGGTCAAAACATTCAGTACTTC
13 TRBJ2-5 TRBV7-2 . TRBD1 CASSRDREETQYF TGTGCCAGCAGCCGGGACAGGGAAGAGACCCAGTACTTC
12 TRBJ2-5 TRBV10-2 . . CASGGIQETQYF TGCGCCAGCGGCGGGATTCAAGAGACCCAGTACTTC
15 TRBJ1-5 TRBV6-5 . TRBD1 CASSTNRGGNQPQHF TGTGCCAGCAGTACGAACAGGGGAGGAAATCAGCCCCAGCATTTT
14 TRBJ2-3 TRBV10-3 . . CAIRTPVSTDTQYF TGTGCCATCAGAACCCCGGTGAGCACAGATACGCAGTATTTT
11 TRBJ2-7 TRBV20-1 many . CSASDFYEQYF TGCAGTGCTAGCGACTTTTACGAGCAGTACTTC
14 TRBJ2-2 TRBV7-2 few TRBD2 CASKGTSGAGELFF TGTGCCAGCAAAGGGACTAGCGGGGCCGGGGAGCTGTTTTTT
15 TRBJ2-3 TRBV7-9 . . CASRGTLPSTDTQYF TGTGCCAGCAGAGGGACACTACCTAGCACAGATACGCAGTATTTT
16 TRBJ2-3 TRBV7-2 few . CASNLLRGGAPDTQYF TGTGCCAGCAATCTCCTTCGAGGGGGGGCCCCAGATACGCAGTATTTT
14 TRBJ1-2 TRBV6-5 few . CASSQTTPTRGYTF TGTGCCAGCAGCCAAACAACTCCGACACGTGGCTACACCTTC
14 TRBJ2-2 TRBV4-1 . . CASRGGAYTGELFF TGCGCCAGCAGGGGGGGGGCCTACACCGGGGAGCTGTTTTTT
18 TRBJ2-1 TRBV7-2 . TRBD2 CASSLNGLAGGTYNEQFF TGTGCCAGCAGCCTCAATGGACTAGCGGGGGGGACCTACAATGAGCAGTTCTTC
17 TRBJ1-2 TRBV14 few TRBD1 CASSQTGTASVLYGYTF TGTGCCAGCAGCCAAACCGGGACAGCAAGCGTTCTCTATGGCTACACCTTC
16 TRBJ2-1 TRBV5-1 . TRBD1 CASSPTPTGTYNEQFF TGCGCCAGCAGCCCCACACCGACAGGGACCTACAATGAGCAGTTCTTC
15 TRBJ1-4 TRBV7-2 few TRBD1 CASSRQGASNEKLFF TGTGCCAGCAGCCGCCAGGGGGCGTCTAATGAAAAACTGTTTTTT
13 TRBJ2-1 TRBV6-5 few . CASSKDRYNEQFF TGTGCCAGCAGCAAGGACAGATACAATGAGCAGTTCTTC
13 TRBJ2-7 TRBV15 few . CATSRDQFYEQYF TGTGCCACCAGCAGAGATCAGTTCTACGAGCAGTACTTC
14 TRBJ2-7 TRBV6-1 few . CASSEAPSGDEQYF TGTGCCAGCAGTGAAGCGCCTTCCGGGGACGAGCAGTACTTC
15 TRBJ2-7 TRBV7-9 few . CASSLDPTGEGEQYF TGTGCCAGCAGCTTAGACCCGACAGGTGAAGGCGAGCAGTACTTC
14 TRBJ2-7 TRBV7-9 many . CASSFVGQIYEQYF TGTGCCAGCAGCTTCGTCGGACAGATCTACGAGCAGTACTTC
14 TRBJ2-7 TRBV7-2 . . CASSLEHSSYEQYF TGTGCCAGCAGCTTAGAACATTCTTCCTACGAGCAGTACTTC
12 TRBJ1-2 TRBV7-2 . . CASSPRPGGYTF TGTGCCAGCAGCCCCCGGCCGGGAGGCTACACCTTC
15 TRBJ1-2 TRBV4-2 many TRBD1 CASSQEDRGPLGYTF TGTGCCAGCAGCCAAGAGGACAGGGGGCCGCTTGGCTACACCTTC
14 TRBJ2-3 TRBV6-4 . TRBD2 CASSDSAGGFTQYF TGTGCCAGCAGTGACTCAGCGGGGGGCTTCACGCAGTATTTT
15 TRBJ2-1 TRBV5-4 few TRBD1 CASSTWDRGRNEQFF TGTGCCAGCAGCACCTGGGACAGGGGGCGCAATGAGCAGTTCTTC
14 TRBJ2-7 TRBV25-1 . . CASSDRGAAFEQYF TGTGCCAGCAGTGACCGGGGGGCAGCTTTTGAGCAGTACTTC
14 TRBJ1-2 TRBV7-2 few . CASRLGTANYGYTF TGTGCCAGCAGGTTAGGTACAGCTAACTATGGCTACACCTTC
13 TRBJ2-3 TRBV27 few . CASSLARTDTQYF TGTGCCAGCAGTTTAGCACGGACAGATACGCAGTATTTT
15 TRBJ2-5 TRBV4-2 few . CASSQDPRGGETQYF TGTGCCAGCAGCCAAGATCCCAGGGGAGGGGAGACCCAGTACTTC
12 TRBJ1-4 TRBV4-3 few . CASSRYREKLFF TGCGCCAGCAGCCGCTACAGGGAAAAACTGTTTTTT
14 TRBJ2-1 TRBV4-1 . . CASSHPPTRKEQFF TGCGCCAGCAGCCACCCCCCGACTAGAAAAGAGCAGTTCTTC
13 TRBJ1-1 TRBV30 few . CAWSVRGGTEAFF TGTGCCTGGAGTGTGAGAGGGGGCACTGAAGCTTTCTTT
14 TRBJ2-3 TRBV5-1 few . CASSLLRGTDTQYF TGCGCCAGCAGCTTGTTAAGGGGTACAGATACGCAGTATTTT
15 TRBJ2-1 TRBV5-4 few . CASSSGEVVYNEQFF TGTGCCAGCAGCTCTGGGGAGGTGGTTTACAATGAGCAGTTCTTC
14 TRBJ2-6 TRBV30 . TRBD1 CAWGNRGPYHVLTF TGTGCCTGGGGGAACAGGGGCCCCTACCACGTCCTGACTTTC